This T cell receptor (beta chain) originates from a study of CD8 T cells in Susac syndrome. Germline CDR1 is SEHNR and CDR2 is FQNEAQ (reference sequence). This CDR3 comprises 12 residues. Trimming removed 6 bases from V and 5 bases from J, with 10 bases in between. High-throughput TCR beta sequencing covered peripheral CD8+ and CD4+ T cells. This clonotype turned up a few times. When the RNA was reverse transcribed, random hexamers were used with an input of about 0.5 to 1 ug. The method of amplification for TCR beta CDR3 was immunoSEQ multiplex PCR, covering 54 Vbeta and 13 Jbeta. One entry per CDR3 protein, called by TCRdb with MiXCR from the immunoSEQ multiplex PCR reads. Of approximately 170,000 distinct CDR3 sequences in the sample, 94% were seen once.

The V and J genes are TRBV7-9 and TRBJ2-5; D perhaps matches TRBD1 (5 bases). The receptor was isolated from a human donor with multiple sclerosis. Sample: CD4+ T cells from PBMCs. CDR3 amino acids: CASSPQGETQYF. The CDR3, as DNA: TGTGCCAGCAGTCCCCAGGGTGAGACCCAGTACTTC.